The next 24 T cell receptor beta chains were all read from a single sample in a study of cytomegalovirus exposure and HLA in healthy donors. The study ran its PCR with 60 Vbeta and 13 Jbeta primers. Data came from immunoSEQ multiplex PCR; TCRdb stores just in-frame clones and leaves some out. This sample has approximately 290,000 clones, with around 80% found just once. The sequencing input was PBMCs. These receptors all come from a girl aged 2 to 10 in good health and CMV-seronegative.

V usage is TRBV6-6 and J usage is TRBJ2-1, with TRBD1 matching 8 bases. CDR1 MNHNY and CDR2 SVGAGI come from the germline V gene (reference sequence). This CDR3 has 14 amino acids. V shed 6 bases and J 4 bases; nucleotides not matched to a gene: 5. CDR3 sequence: CASSNRGFYNEQFF. As DNA, the CDR3 is TGTGCCAGCAGCAACAGGGGGTTTTACAATGAGCAGTTCTTC.

This clone was detected only once. The chain links TRBV4-2 to TRBJ2-1; no firm D call. The CDR3 runs to 16 residues. CDR1 is LGHNA and CDR2 is YNFKEQ in the germline V gene. V lost 1 base, J lost 3 bases, and 13 bases lay in between. The CDR3 DNA sequence: TGTGCCAGCAGCCAAGGTAACCTTTCCTACTACAATGAGCAGTTCTTC. Translated: CASSQGNLSYYNEQFF.

The V and J genes are TRBV10-3 and TRBJ2-1; 10 bases fit TRBD1. Germline CDR1 ENHRY, CDR2 SYGVKD. J gave up 8 bases and V 4 bases, and 8 bases lay outside the gene matches. CDR3 length: 15 amino acids. CDR3 sequence: CAISVGGTGVDEQFF. The CDR3 bases are TGTGCCATCAGTGTGGGGGGGACAGGGGTGGATGAGCAGTTCTTC.

The chain carries TRBV5-1 and TRBJ2-5; tentatively, D is TRBD2 (7 bases). The CDR3 runs to 15 residues. The germline gives CDR1 SGHRS, CDR2 YFSETQ. V lost 2 bases, J lost 5 bases, and 16 bases lay in between. The CDR3 DNA follows: TGCGCCAGCAGCTTCCCCGGGGGGCAGGGGGAGACCCAGTACTTC. Protein sequence: CASSFPGGQGETQYF.

This chain uses TRBV12-5 with TRBJ1-4, with TRBD1 matching 12 bases. Germline CDR1 is LGHNT and CDR2 is FRNRAP. V gave up 1 base and J gave up 8 bases; unmatched junction bases: 20. This CDR3 has 21 amino acids. Here the CDR3 DNA reads TGTGCTAGTGGTTTGGGGGGACAGGGGGCCGGTCGCTGGCCGGGCGTGGAAAAACTGTTTTTT. Its protein is CASGLGGQGAGRWPGVEKLFF.

The chain carries TRBV5-6 and TRBJ2-7, with 8 bases lining up with TRBD1. V gave up 2 bases and J gave up 2 bases; unmatched junction bases: 3. Germline lookup yields CDR1 SGHDT and CDR2 YYEEEE. The CDR3 consists of 14 residues. CDR3 residues: CASSLDRGTYEQYF. In nucleotides, the CDR3 is TGTGCCAGCAGCTTAGACAGGGGAACCTACGAGCAGTACTTC.

The chain uses TRBV28 and TRBJ1-5; no reliable D call. Trimming removed 5 bases from V and 0 bases from J, with 8 bases in between. Per germline, CDR1 MDHEN and CDR2 SYDVKM. The CDR3 spans 14 residues. CDR3 coding DNA: TGTGCCAGCAGTCAGTTGTATAGCAATCAGCCCCAGCATTTT. It is translated as CASSQLYSNQPQHF.

The chain is built from TRBV19 and TRBJ1-4, with a weak D call TRBD1 (6 bases). CDR3 length: 14 residues. Trimming left V 3 bases short and J 6 bases short, with 11 bases between. The germline CDR1 and CDR2 sequences are LNHDA and SQIVND (reference sequence). The CDR3 loop reads CASSIRRGDEKLFF. In DNA form, the CDR3 reads TGTGCCAGTAGTATCCGCAGGGGAGATGAAAAACTGTTTTTT.

This chain links TRBV19 with TRBJ2-4; 7 bases agree with TRBD1. The length of the CDR3 is 18 residues. Germline V gives CDR1 LNHDA, CDR2 SQIVND (reference sequence). J gave up 1 base and V 8 bases, and 17 bases lay outside the gene matches. As DNA, the CDR3 is TGTGCCAGTGGCGAGACAGGGTGGGGAGACTGGGCCAAAAACATTCAGTACTTC. This translates into CASGETGWGDWAKNIQYF.

J is TRBJ2-7 and V is TRBV30; D gene unclear. The CDR3 contains 13 residues. Germline V lookup: CDR1 GTSNPN, CDR2 SVGIG (reference sequence). The V gene lost 2 bases and the J gene lost 5 bases, with 13 bases spanning the gap. This chain's CDR3 is CAWSSGERDEQYF. DNA for the CDR3: TGTGCCTGGAGTTCTGGTGAACGGGACGAGCAGTACTTC.

This rearrangement joins TRBV23-1 to TRBJ1-4, with 7 bases matching TRBD1. TRBV23-1 is an open reading frame whose function is uncertain. This CDR3 comprises 16 residues. V shed 2 bases, J shed 3 bases, and the junction held 6 bases outside the gene matches. The CDR3 spells CASSQSRDRPNEKLFF. As DNA, the CDR3 is TGCGCCAGCAGTCAAAGCCGGGACAGACCTAATGAAAAACTGTTTTTT.

This clone showed up just once. The J gene is TRBJ2-1, the V gene TRBV6-5; perhaps TRBD1 as D (5 bases). V was trimmed by 7 bases and J by 5 bases, leaving 12 bases between them. This CDR3 region has 13 residues. Per the germline V gene, CDR1 is MNHEY and CDR2 is SVGAGI. CDR3 nucleotide sequence: TGTGCCAGCACCATAGACAGAAACAATGAGCAGTTCTTC. Translated, it gives CASTIDRNNEQFF.

The rearrangement uses TRBV7-9 and TRBJ2-2; D remains unclear. Trimming cost V 8 bases and J 2 bases, with 9 bases left between them. Per the germline V gene, CDR1 is SEHNR and CDR2 is FQNEAQ (reference sequence). The CDR3 totals 13 residues. The CDR3 DNA is TGTGCCAGCGAGCAGACAAACACCGGGGAGCTGTTTTTT. This gives the protein CASEQTNTGELFF.

V gene TRBV28 combines with J gene TRBJ1-5; possible D gene TRBD1, 5 bases. V lost 4 bases, J lost 1 base, and 11 bases lay in between. The CDR3 has 15 amino acids. CDR1 is MDHEN, CDR2 SYDVKM, per germline. The CDR3 nucleotides read TGTGCCAGCAGTTGGTTCGGACAAAGCAATCAGCCCCAGCATTTT. It encodes CASSWFGQSNQPQHF.

The chain uses TRBV4-2 and TRBJ2-6, with TRBD1 identical over 7 bases. The CDR3 extends over 19 amino acids. J gave up 1 base and V 2 bases, and 11 bases lay outside the gene matches. The germline V gene encodes CDR1 LGHNA and CDR2 YNFKEQ. DNA for the CDR3: TGTGCCAGCAGCCAACCACGACAGGGTGTGGCATCTGGGGCCAACGTCCTGACTTTC. Protein sequence: CASSQPRQGVASGANVLTF.

In its sample, this clone was seen a few times. V is TRBV27 and J is TRBJ2-3; possibly TRBD2 for D (6 bases). Trimming removed 6 bases at V and 1 base at J, with 11 bases between. CDR1 and CDR2 from the germline V gene are MNHEY and SMNVEV (reference sequence). This CDR3 comprises 14 residues. CDR3 DNA: TGTGCCAGCAGGGAGGGGTTCCGCACAGATACGCAGTATTTT. This sequence encodes CASREGFRTDTQYF.

The chain links TRBV19 to TRBJ1-2; 10 nucleotides agree with TRBD1. V gave up 6 bases and J gave up 4 bases; unmatched junction bases: 5. Germline V gives CDR1 LNHDA, CDR2 SQIVND (reference sequence). The CDR3 runs to 14 residues. The CDR3 spells CASREGQGFYGYTF. CDR3 coding DNA: TGTGCCAGTAGGGAGGGACAGGGGTTCTATGGCTACACCTTC.

V gene TRBV7-6 combines with J gene TRBJ2-3; the D is unclear. V was cut by 2 bases and J by 4 bases, with 7 bases left in between. Per germline, CDR1 SGHVS and CDR2 FNYEAQ. The CDR3 contains 13 residues. The CDR3 DNA reads TGTGCCAGCAGCTTAACCGGGTCAGATACGCAGTATTTT. This gives the protein CASSLTGSDTQYF.

J is TRBJ2-7 and V is TRBV7-7; TRBD1 matches 7 bases. The CDR3 has 17 residues. With 4 bases clipped from V and 1 base from J, the junction kept 13 bases outside the gene matches. Germline loops: CDR1 SSHAT, CDR2 FNYEAQ (reference sequence). Here the CDR3 DNA reads TGTGCCAGCAGCTCGCACAGGGGTTTCACACCTTCCTACGAGCAGTACTTC. Its protein is CASSSHRGFTPSYEQYF.

V is TRBV29-1 and J is TRBJ2-1, with 10 bases aligning to TRBD2. CDR3 length: 14 amino acids. V lost 3 bases to trimming and J lost 6 bases; unmatched junction nucleotides: 5. CDR1 SQVTM and CDR2 ANQGSEA come from the germline V gene. In DNA, the CDR3 is TGCAGCGTTGATGCTAGCGGGAGAACCAATGAGCAGTTCTTC. Protein: CSVDASGRTNEQFF.

The genes are TRBV28 and TRBJ2-3; D call uncertain. The CDR3 is 13 residues long. Deletions cut 4 bases from V and 2 bases from J, with 7 bases between. Germline CDR1 is MDHEN and CDR2 is SYDVKM. CDR3 coding DNA: TGTGCCAGCAGTTCCAGGATCACAGATACGCAGTATTTT. This translates into CASSSRITDTQYF.

This rearrangement joins TRBV7-2 to TRBJ2-5; 7 bases fit TRBD2. The ends lost 0 bases at V and 4 bases at J; junction bases unmatched: 5. The germline V gene has CDR1 SGHTA and CDR2 FQGNSA. The CDR3 consists of 15 residues. For the CDR3, the DNA is TGTGCCAGCAGCTTAGCGGGAGGGATTCTAGAGACCCAGTACTTC. This sequence encodes CASSLAGGILETQYF.

Regarding this clone: Distinct nucleotide sequences in the sample also encode this CDR3. The chain recombines TRBV30 with TRBJ2-2; D perhaps matches TRBD2 (5 bases). V lost 3 bases, J lost 8 bases, and 7 bases lay in between. This CDR3 spans 11 amino acids. Germline-derived CDR1 and CDR2 are GTSNPN and SVGIG (reference sequence). The CDR3: CAWSGGGELFF. The CDR3, as DNA: TGTGCCTGGAGCGGCGGGGGGGAGCTGTTTTTT.

The J gene is TRBJ2-5, the V gene TRBV7-9; 11 bases align to TRBD2. The junction had 2 bases not matched to a gene; V was cut back by 3 bases and J by 5 bases. This CDR3 has 14 amino acids. Germline V CDR1 and CDR2: SEHNR, FQNEAQ (reference sequence). The CDR3 reads CASSFSGGDETQYF. The CDR3 DNA reads TGTGCCAGCAGCTTTAGCGGGGGGGACGAGACCCAGTACTTC.